The rows below give T cell receptor beta chains drawn from one sample of a study of T cells in Graves' hyperthyroidism and ophthalmopathy. One entry per CDR3 protein, called by TCRdb with MiXCR from the multiplex PCR reads. Of 700,000 or so distinct CDR3 sequences in the sample, approximately 15% are singletons; the top ten hold under 15%. The specimen sequenced was blood. The receptors come from a woman in her fifties or sixties with Graves' ophthalmopathy. Both conserved end residues are part of each CDR3. The D gene is left open where the match is weak. Rows give clone size only sometimes, using once, few, many, or a class for an expanded clone.

J,length,D,V,size,CDR3,DNA
TRBJ2-1,15,TRBD2,TRBV5-1,few,CASSPAGGPLNEQFF,TGCGCCAGCAGCCCAGCGGGAGGGCCGCTTAATGAGCAGTTCTTC
TRBJ2-2,14,-,TRBV7-2,many,CASSKDGNTGELFF,TGTGCCAGCAGCAAAGACGGAAACACCGGGGAGCTGTTTTTT
TRBJ2-7,16,-,TRBV7-2,many,CASSLDRLGVAREQYF,TGTGCCAGCAGCTTAGATCGGTTAGGGGTCGCGAGGGAGCAGTACTTC
TRBJ1-1,13,-,TRBV29-1,many,CSVLRRADTEAFF,TGCAGCGTTCTTAGGAGGGCCGACACTGAAGCTTTCTTT
TRBJ2-1,15,TRBD2,TRBV4-2,few,CASSSLAGRSYEQFF,TGTGCCAGCAGTTCACTAGCGGGAAGGTCCTATGAGCAGTTCTTC
TRBJ2-5,14,TRBD1,TRBV7-9,many,CASSATGGYETQYF,TGTGCCAGCAGCGCAACAGGGGGTTATGAGACCCAGTACTTC
TRBJ2-7,15,-,TRBV27,many,CASSPTQRSSYEQYF,TGTGCCAGCAGTCCGACCCAGCGGAGCTCCTACGAGCAGTACTTC
TRBJ2-1,15,-,TRBV5-1,-,CASSLAVVGYNEQFF,TGCGCCAGCAGCTTGGCGGTGGTGGGATACAATGAGCAGTTCTTC
TRBJ2-7,16,TRBD1,TRBV20-1,-,CSARGRDRIKTYEQYF,TGCAGTGCTAGGGGCCGGGACAGGATTAAAACCTACGAGCAGTACTTC
TRBJ2-2,16,-,TRBV10-1,few,CASSEYTPANTGELFF,TGCGCCAGCAGTGAATACACGCCGGCGAACACCGGGGAGCTGTTTTTT
TRBJ1-6,14,-,TRBV5-1,-,CASSVGQRNSPLHF,TGCGCCAGCAGCGTAGGACAGCGAAATTCACCCCTCCACTTT
TRBJ1-1,15,-,TRBV24-1,many,CATSDSGTENTEAFF,TGTGCCACCAGTGATTCCGGGACGGAAAACACTGAAGCTTTCTTT
TRBJ2-7,13,TRBD2,TRBV7-9,few,CASSRGLAQEQYF,TGTGCCAGCAGCCGGGGACTAGCACAAGAGCAGTACTTC
TRBJ2-7,15,TRBD2,TRBV7-8,many,CTSSLAAGGPNEQYF,TGTACCAGCAGCTTAGCGGCGGGAGGGCCAAACGAGCAGTACTTC
TRBJ2-1,17,TRBD2,TRBV28,many,CASRETLAGFSYNEQFF,TGTGCCAGCAGAGAGACACTAGCGGGATTCTCCTACAATGAGCAGTTCTTC
TRBJ2-1,15,TRBD2,TRBV29-1,-,CSASVAGGGNNEQFF,TGCAGCGCCTCGGTTGCGGGAGGAGGAAACAATGAGCAGTTCTTC
TRBJ2-7,14,-,TRBV20-1,many,CSGIGGGGTYEQYF,TGCAGTGGTATAGGGGGGGGGGGGACCTACGAGCAGTACTTC
TRBJ2-1,17,-,TRBV6-6,many,CASSYSAHAGNHNEQFF,TGTGCCAGCAGTTACTCAGCTCACGCGGGAAACCACAATGAGCAGTTCTTC
TRBJ2-7,12,-,TRBV20-1,-,CSVVKGDHEQYF,TGCAGCGTTGTAAAGGGGGATCACGAGCAGTACTTC
TRBJ2-7,13,TRBD2,TRBV18,many,CASSPGLASEQYF,TGTGCCAGCTCACCCGGACTAGCGAGCGAGCAGTACTTC
TRBJ1-4,15,-,TRBV7-9,-,CASSRFRQEPEKLFF,TGTGCCAGCAGCAGATTTCGACAGGAGCCGGAAAAACTGTTTTTT
TRBJ2-3,14,-,TRBV10-3,-,CAISEYGSTDTQYF,TGTGCCATCAGTGAATATGGATCCACAGATACGCAGTATTTT
TRBJ2-1,16,TRBD2,TRBV7-7,many,CASSLGVSAGANEQFF,TGTGCTAGCAGCTTAGGTGTTTCAGCGGGAGCTAATGAGCAGTTCTTC
TRBJ1-4,14,TRBD1,TRBV29-1,few,CSVFDDRVDEKLFF,TGCAGCGTTTTTGACGACAGGGTTGATGAAAAACTGTTTTTT
TRBJ1-1,13,-,TRBV12-3/TRBV12-4,many,CASSPRGGTEAFF,TGTGCCAGCAGTCCCAGGGGAGGAACTGAAGCTTTCTTT
TRBJ2-3,15,-,TRBV7-9,many,CASSFRDSHTDTQYF,TGTGCCAGCAGCTTCCGGGACTCACACACAGATACGCAGTATTTT
TRBJ2-2,11,-,TRBV12-3/TRBV12-4,many,CASTGAGELFF,TGTGCCAGCACGGGAGCCGGGGAGCTGTTTTTT
TRBJ2-3,14,-,TRBV27,many,CASSLGLNTDTQYF,TGTGCCAGCAGTTTAGGCCTTAACACAGATACGCAGTATTTT
TRBJ1-2,14,-,TRBV28,many,CASSLSWESYGYTF,TGTGCCAGCAGTTTATCATGGGAAAGCTATGGCTACACCTTC
TRBJ2-5,15,-,TRBV7-9,-,CASSLVGLLQETQYF,TGTGCCAGCAGCTTAGTAGGGTTGTTGCAAGAGACCCAGTACTTC
TRBJ2-3,16,TRBD2,TRBV20-1,many,CSALPGLAGAVDTQYF,TGCAGTGCACTACCGGGACTAGCGGGAGCGGTAGATACGCAGTATTTT
TRBJ1-2,15,-,TRBV5-1,many,CASSPSGDSTYGYTF,TGCGCCAGCAGCCCCTCCGGCGACAGCACCTATGGCTACACCTTC
TRBJ2-1,18,TRBD2,TRBV7-8,many,CASSQRLRTSGNHNEQFF,TGTGCCAGCAGCCAAAGACTTAGGACTAGCGGGAACCACAATGAGCAGTTCTTC
TRBJ2-2,17,-,TRBV6-2/TRBV6-3,many,CASSYSGQAANTGELFF,TGTGCCAGCAGTTACTCGGGCCAGGCCGCGAACACCGGGGAGCTGTTTTTT
TRBJ2-1,15,TRBD1,TRBV5-5,many,CASSSTGGHYNEQFF,TGTGCCAGCAGCTCGACAGGGGGACACTACAATGAGCAGTTCTTC
TRBJ2-7,13,TRBD1,TRBV30,many,CAWRGQGAYEQYF,TGTGCCTGGAGAGGCCAGGGGGCCTACGAGCAGTACTTC